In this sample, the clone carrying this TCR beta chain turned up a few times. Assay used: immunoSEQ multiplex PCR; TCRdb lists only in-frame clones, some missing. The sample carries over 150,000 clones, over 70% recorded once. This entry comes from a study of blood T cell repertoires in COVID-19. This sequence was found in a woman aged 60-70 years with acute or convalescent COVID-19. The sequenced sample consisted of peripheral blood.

The CDR3 DNA sequence: TGTGCCAGCAGAGCCGGGACAGGGGACACCGGGGAGCTGTTTTTT. It is translated as CASRAGTGDTGELFF. V usage is TRBV7-8 and J usage is TRBJ2-2; TRBD1 matches 10 bases. The CDR3 spans 15 residues. V dropped 6 bases and J dropped 3; count of bases not matched to a gene: 4. Looked up from germline, CDR1 is SGHVS and CDR2 is FQNEAQ.